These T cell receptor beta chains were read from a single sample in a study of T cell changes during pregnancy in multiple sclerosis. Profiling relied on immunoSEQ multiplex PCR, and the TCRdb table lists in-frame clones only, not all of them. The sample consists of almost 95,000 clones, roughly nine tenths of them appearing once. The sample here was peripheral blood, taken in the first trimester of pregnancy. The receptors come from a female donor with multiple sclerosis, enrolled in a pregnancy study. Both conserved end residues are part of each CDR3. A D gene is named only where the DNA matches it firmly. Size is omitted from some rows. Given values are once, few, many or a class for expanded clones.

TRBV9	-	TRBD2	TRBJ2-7	TGTGCCAGCAGCGAGGGGGGGACTAGCGGGACGTACGAGCAGTACTTC	CASSEGGTSGTYEQYF
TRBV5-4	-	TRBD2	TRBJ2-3	TGTGCCAGCAGCTCACCCTCTCTAGCGGGAGGGGCAGATACGCAGTATTTT	CASSSPSLAGGADTQYF
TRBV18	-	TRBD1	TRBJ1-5	TGTGCCAGCTCACCACAACAGGGGAGCGGCAATCAGCCCCAGCATTTT	CASSPQQGSGNQPQHF
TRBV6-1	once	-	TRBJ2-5	TGTGCCAGCAGTGAAACCGGAGCCCGGAAGACCCAGTACTTC	CASSETGARKTQYF
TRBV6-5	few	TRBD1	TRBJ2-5	TGTGCCAGCAGTCTAGGGACAGGGGTCGGGACCCAGTACTTC	CASSLGTGVGTQYF
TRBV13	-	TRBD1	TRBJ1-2	TGTGCCAGCAGCTCATCAGACAGGGGACGTAACTATGGCTACACCTTC	CASSSSDRGRNYGYTF
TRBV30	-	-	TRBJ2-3	TGTGCCTGGAGTGCAGGCGGCGGAGGATTAGATACGCAGTATTTT	CAWSAGGGGLDTQYF
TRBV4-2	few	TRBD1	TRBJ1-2	TGTGCCAGCAGGGAGACAGGGGGCCGCGGCTACACCTTC	CASRETGGRGYTF
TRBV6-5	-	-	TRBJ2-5	TGTGCCAGCAGTCTCGACAGAGAGACCCAGTACTTC	CASSLDRETQYF
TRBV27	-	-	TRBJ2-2	TGTGCCAGCAGTTTACGCGCGGTCACCGGGGAGCTGTTTTTT	CASSLRAVTGELFF
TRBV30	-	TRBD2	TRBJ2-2	TGTGCCTGGAGACTAGCGGGAGACACCGGGGAGCTGTTTTTT	CAWRLAGDTGELFF
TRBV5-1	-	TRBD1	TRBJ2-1	TGCGCCAGCAGCTTGGTCTACAGGGGGTCCTACAATGAGCAGTTCTTC	CASSLVYRGSYNEQFF
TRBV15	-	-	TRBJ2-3	TGTGCCACCAGCAGAGGACCGGGGGTCACAGATACGCAGTATTTT	CATSRGPGVTDTQYF
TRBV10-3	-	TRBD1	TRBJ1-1	TGTGCCATCGCGGAAGACAGGGGCTTGAACACTGAAGCTTTCTTT	CAIAEDRGLNTEAFF
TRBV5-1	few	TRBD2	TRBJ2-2	TGCGCCAGCAGCCGCTTACGGGGACTAGCGGGAGGCGGGGAGCTGTTTTTT	CASSRLRGLAGGGELFF
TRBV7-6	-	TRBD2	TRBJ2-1	TGTGCCAGCAGCCCCCAAGCGGGAGGATATGAGCAGTTCTTC	CASSPQAGGYEQFF
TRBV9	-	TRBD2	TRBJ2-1	TGTGCCAGCAGCGTAGTGACTAGCGGGAGGGCTGAGCAGTTCTTC	CASSVVTSGRAEQFF
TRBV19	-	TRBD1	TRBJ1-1	TGTGCCAGTAGTCCCAATCCCACAGGGGTGAACACTGAAGCTTTCTTT	CASSPNPTGVNTEAFF
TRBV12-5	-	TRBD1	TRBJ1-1	TGTGCTAGTGGTTCAGGACAGGGGATTATCGCTGAAGCTTTCTTT	CASGSGQGIIAEAFF
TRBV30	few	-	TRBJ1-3	TGTGCCTGGAGTGTATGGAGGGTAGACGGAAACACCATATATTTT	CAWSVWRVDGNTIYF
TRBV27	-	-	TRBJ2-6	TGTGCCAGCAGTTTGGGCCAGGGTAGCGGGGCCAACGTCCTGACTTTC	CASSLGQGSGANVLTF
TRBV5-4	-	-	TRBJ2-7	TGTGCCAGCAGCCCGACGGCGGGCAACTACGAGCAGTACTTC	CASSPTAGNYEQYF
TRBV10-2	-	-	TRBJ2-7	TGCGCCAGCAGTGAGTCTGTGGGTGGGGGGTCCTACGAGCAGTACTTC	CASSESVGGGSYEQYF
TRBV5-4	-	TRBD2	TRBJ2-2	TGTGCCAGCAGCCCAGGGGGGACTAGCGGGACCGGGGAGCTGTTTTTT	CASSPGGTSGTGELFF
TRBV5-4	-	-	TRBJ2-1	TGTGCCACGGAAGCGGAGGGCTCCTACAATGAGCAGTTCTTC	CATEAEGSYNEQFF
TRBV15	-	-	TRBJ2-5	TGTGCCACCAGCAGAGAACATTCCCAAGAGACCCAGTACTTC	CATSREHSQETQYF
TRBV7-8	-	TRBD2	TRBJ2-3	TGTGCCAGCAGCTTAGAGGAGACTAGCGCTGCTAGCACAGATACGCAGTATTTT	CASSLEETSAASTDTQYF
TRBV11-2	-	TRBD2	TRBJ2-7	TGTGCCAGCAGCTTAGAGCGGGGGATGGTCACCTACGAGCAGTACTTC	CASSLERGMVTYEQYF
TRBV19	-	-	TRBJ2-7	TGTGCCAGTAGTACGGGACTCTCTAACGAGCAGTACTTC	CASSTGLSNEQYF
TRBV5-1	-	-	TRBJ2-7	TGCGCCAGCAGCTTGGATAACTACGAGCAGTACTTC	CASSLDNYEQYF
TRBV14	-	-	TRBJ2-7	TGTGCCAGCAGCCAGATTGTAGGACAGCGAGCCTACGAGCAGTACTTC	CASSQIVGQRAYEQYF
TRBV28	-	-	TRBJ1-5	TGTGCCAGCAGTTTGAGTCAGGGTTGGAATCAGCCCCAGCATTTT	CASSLSQGWNQPQHF
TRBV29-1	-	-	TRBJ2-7	TGCAGCGTTGCCCTAGCGCTGGGCGAGCAGTACTTC	CSVALALGEQYF
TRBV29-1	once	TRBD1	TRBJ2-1	TGCAGCGTTAGGACAGGTAGCAATGAGCAGTTCTTC	CSVRTGSNEQFF
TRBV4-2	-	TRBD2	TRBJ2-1	TGTGCCAGCAGCCCCTCGGGGGGGCAGGAATACAATGAGCAGTTCTTC	CASSPSGGQEYNEQFF
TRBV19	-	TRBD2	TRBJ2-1	TGTGCCAGTAATGGCGGGAGAAATGAGCAGTTCTTC	CASNGGRNEQFF
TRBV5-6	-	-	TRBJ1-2	TGTGCCAGCAGCTTAGAGGGCGGCTCCTATGGCTACACCTTC	CASSLEGGSYGYTF
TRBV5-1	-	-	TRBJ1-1	TGCGCCAGCAGCGAACAACAGGTGAACACTGAAGCTTTCTTT	CASSEQQVNTEAFF
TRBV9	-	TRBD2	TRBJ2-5	TGTGCCAGCAGCGTAGGACTAGCGGGAGGGCCTCCGCAAGAGACCCAGTACTTC	CASSVGLAGGPPQETQYF
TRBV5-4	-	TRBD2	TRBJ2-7	TGTGCCAGCAGCTCAGGACTAGTCGACGAGCAGTACTTC	CASSSGLVDEQYF
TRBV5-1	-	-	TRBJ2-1	TGCGCCAGCAGCTCGGGACAAAGGTACAATGAGCAGTTCTTC	CASSSGQRYNEQFF
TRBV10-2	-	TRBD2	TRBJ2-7	TGCGCCAGCTCAACTAGCGGGAGCAGCTCCTACGAGCAGTACTTC	CASSTSGSSSYEQYF
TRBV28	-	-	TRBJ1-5	TGTGCCAGCAGTACGCCAGGGCCGAATAGCAATCAGCCCCAGCATTTT	CASSTPGPNSNQPQHF
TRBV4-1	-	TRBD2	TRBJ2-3	TGCGCCAGCAGCCAGGGAGCGGGAGCACCAGATACGCAGTATTTT	CASSQGAGAPDTQYF
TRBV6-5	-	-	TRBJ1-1	TGTGCCAGCGGTACTGTTTACAGGGTTGGGACTGAAGCTTTCTTT	CASGTVYRVGTEAFF
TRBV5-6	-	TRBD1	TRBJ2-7	TGTGCCAGCAGCTCCCCCCCGGACAGGGACCCCTACGAGCAGTACTTC	CASSSPPDRDPYEQYF
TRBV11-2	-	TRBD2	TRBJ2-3	TGTGCCAGTGTCAGAGCGGGGGAACGAGATACGCAGTATTTT	CASVRAGERDTQYF
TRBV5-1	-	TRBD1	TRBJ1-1	TGCGCCAGCAGTCCCCGGGCTACAGGGGCTGAAGCTTTCTTT	CASSPRATGAEAFF
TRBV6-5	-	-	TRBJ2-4	TGTGCCAGCAGTCGCAGACTAGACAAGAAGTACTTC	CASSRRLDKKYF
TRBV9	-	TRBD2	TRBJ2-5	TGTGCCAGCAGCTCTAGCGGAGCCCAAGAGACCCAGTACTTC	CASSSSGAQETQYF
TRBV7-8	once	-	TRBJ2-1	TGTGCCAGCAGCTTAGCTGCGCGGATAAAATTGAGCTCCTACAATGAGCAGTTCTTC	CASSLAARIKLSSYNEQFF
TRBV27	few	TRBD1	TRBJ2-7	TGTGCCAGCAGTTTCACAGGGGAACTCTACGAGCAGTACTTC	CASSFTGELYEQYF
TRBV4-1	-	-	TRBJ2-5	TGCGCCAGCAGCCTGCTGGGAGTGGAAGAGACCCAGTACTTC	CASSLLGVEETQYF
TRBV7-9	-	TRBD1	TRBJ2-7	TGTGCCAGCAGCTTATGGGACGCAGGGGGCGAGCAGTACTTC	CASSLWDAGGEQYF
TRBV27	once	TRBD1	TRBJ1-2	TGTGCCAGCAGGGGGCTGGGGACAGAGAACTATGGCTACACCTTC	CASRGLGTENYGYTF